This T cell receptor beta chain was captured by sequencing in a study of shared clonotypes between healthy human individuals. Study-wide points: At large depth, rarefaction still showed sorted-subset sequencing to be incomplete.

At deep level, the assay was performed. Profiled with immunoSEQ multiplex PCR; TCRdb holds only in-frame clones, not every one. There are hundreds of thousands of clones in the sample; around 95% occur only once, and around 0.11% lies in the top ten. Germline values: CDR1 SGHDT, CDR2 YYEEEE. The CDR3 runs to 14 residues. V lost 2 bases and J 0 bases, leaving 9 bases between the germline ends. CD45RO-negative, CCR7-positively selected cells formed the naive CD8 fraction, excluding terminally differentiated effector memory CD45RA+ cells. About this clone itself: The antigen is unknown.

This receptor was taken from a woman aged 25 to 39 in good health. The sample was naive CD8+ T cells sorted from blood. The chain combines TRBV5-6 with TRBJ2-7; D gene uncertain. The chain's CDR3 is CASSLGRSSYEQYF. CDR3 DNA: TGTGCCAGCAGCTTAGGCAGATCCTCCTACGAGCAGTACTTC.